This TCR beta chain was identified during a study of cytomegalovirus exposure and HLA in healthy donors. The V gene's germline CDR1 is GTSNPN and CDR2 SVGIG (reference sequence). Trimming took off 3 bases at V and 4 bases at J, with 16 bases between the two ends. There are 14 residues in the CDR3. The PCR used 60 Vbeta and 13 Jbeta primers. Per the original methods: Among the unique TCR beta chains that a later analysis counted, some 73 million in all, 10 million to 13 million were shared. TCRdb keeps only in-frame clones here, not all; method: immunoSEQ multiplex PCR. V and J calls and clone size are as listed in that table; D and trimming were resolved from the DNA. The table shows roughly 100,000 clones, with around 77% occurring only once.

The chain has TRBV30 and TRBJ2-7; D unresolved. This receptor was taken from a male donor in good health and CMV-seropositive. Sequencing used PBMCs. The CDR3 is CAWSIPPAGYEQYF. The DNA for the CDR3 is TGTGCCTGGAGCATTCCTCCGGCCGGGTACGAGCAGTACTTC.